The 13 T cell receptor beta chains below were found in one sample sequenced in a study of cytomegalovirus exposure and HLA in healthy donors (dated by TCRdb to the late 2010s). Libraries were made using the immunoSEQ multiplex PCR assay. For the multiplex PCR, a mixture combining 60 forward primers for TCR Vbeta segments and 13 reverse primers for TCR Jbeta segments was used. The source is immuneACCESS, and TCRdb retained only in-frame sequences with V and J called. Part of the clones is not carried over; for the studies checked, unresolved V genes explain less than half of this, and the remainder is unexplained. The sample table records some 84,000 clones; around 80% of these occur just once. The ten largest make up around 2.6% of the sample. The specimen was PBMCs. The receptors originated from a male donor in good health and CMV-seropositive.

The chain links TRBV5-1 to TRBJ2-1; D perhaps matches TRBD1 (5 bases). Per the germline V gene, CDR1 is SGHRS and CDR2 is YFSETQ. V was clipped by 5 bases and J by 5 bases, with 11 bases between them. CDR3 size: 13 residues. CDR3 in amino acids: CASRYDSDNEQFF. CDR3 DNA sequence: TGCGCCAGCAGATACGACAGTGACAATGAGCAGTTCTTC. The full variable domain, completed using reference TRBV5-1 and TRBJ2-1, is KAGVTQTPRYLIKTRGQQVTLSCSPISGHRSVSWYQQTPGQGLQFLFEYFSETQRNKGNFPGRFSGRQFSNSRSEMNVSTLELGDSALYLCASRYDSDNEQFFGPGTRLTVL.

The V gene is TRBV7-9, the J gene TRBJ2-7; 7 bases agree with TRBD2. Trimming took 11 bases from V and 2 from J; bases not matched to a gene: 6. Per the germline V gene, CDR1 is SEHNR and CDR2 is FQNEAQ (reference sequence). There are 12 residues in the CDR3. The CDR3: CAGGEGAYEQYF. CDR3 nucleotide sequence: TGTGCCGGCGGGGAGGGTGCCTACGAGCAGTACTTC.

The chain carries TRBV28 and TRBJ1-2; TRBD1 agrees at 8 bases. In germline, CDR1 is MDHEN, CDR2 SYDVKM. After removal of 4 bases from V and 6 bases from J, the junction contained 10 bases not matched to a gene. The CDR3 has 15 residues. The CDR3 nucleotides are TGTGCCAGCAGTTCTCCTTCGGACAGGGCGAATGGCTACACCTTC. Translation gives CASSSPSDRANGYTF.

This chain connects TRBV30 to TRBJ2-5, with D tentatively TRBD2 (5 bases). Near its end, the DNA agrees better with TRBJ2-7, so the J call may be wrong. Germline V gene lookup returns CDR1 GTSNPN and CDR2 SVGIG (reference sequence). The CDR3 contains 13 residues. In nucleotides, the CDR3 is TGTGCCTGGAGTGCCGGGAACGCCTACGAGCAGTACTTC. This translates into CAWSAGNAYEQYF.

J is TRBJ2-2 and V is TRBV28, with TRBD1 matching over 8 bases. Looked up from germline, CDR1 is MDHEN and CDR2 is SYDVKM. V was clipped by 1 base and J by 7 bases; unmatched bases: 2. The CDR3 extends over 14 amino acids. CDR3 amino acids: CASSLSGGGGELFF. CDR3 bases: TGTGCCAGCAGTTTATCAGGGGGCGGCGGGGAGCTGTTTTTT.

The CDR3 nucleotides read TGTGCCAGCAGCTTTGAAAAGGGGGCTGGGTTGAACACTGAAGCTTTCTTT. Amino acids: CASSFEKGAGLNTEAFF. The rearrangement links TRBV5-8 to TRBJ1-1, with TRBD1 matching over 7 bases. Germline CDR1 and CDR2: SGHTS and YDEGEE. V shed 2 bases and J 0 bases; nucleotides not matched to a gene: 10. The CDR3 covers 17 residues.

Only one count was recorded for this clone. A read error may account for a junction end that differs from germline. The V and J genes are TRBV15 and TRBJ1-4; D perhaps matches TRBD1 (5 bases). This CDR3 spans 18 amino acids. CDR1 LNHNV and CDR2 YYDKDF come from the germline V gene (reference sequence). The CDR3: CAISREGALRTTNEKLFF. DNA for the CDR3: TGTGCCATCAGCAGGGAAGGTGCCCTGCGGACAACTAATGAAAAACTGTTTTTT.

J is TRBJ1-1 and V is TRBV7-9; 9 bases match TRBD1. Germline loops: CDR1 SEHNR, CDR2 FQNEAQ (reference sequence). The trim removed 7 bases at V and 5 bases at J, leaving 11 bases unmatched. The CDR3 sequence is 15 residues long. The CDR3 reads CASTGTGIDRTEAFF. CDR3 coding DNA: TGTGCCAGCACAGGGACAGGGATAGATAGGACTGAAGCTTTCTTT.

This chain links TRBV5-4 with TRBJ2-1, with 8 bases that match TRBD1. V trimming: 8 bases; J trimming: 7 bases; junction bases outside the gene matches: 8. The germline V gene has CDR1 SGHNT and CDR2 YYREEE (reference sequence). This CDR3 has 13 residues. CDR3: CASPGQATNEQFF. The CDR3 DNA reads as TGTGCCAGTCCGGGACAGGCGACGAATGAGCAGTTCTTC. Full variable domain (rest looked up from reference TRBV5-4 and TRBJ2-1): ETGVTQSPTHLIKTRGQQVTLRCSSQSGHNTVSWYQQALGQGPQFIFQYYREEENGRGNFPPRFSGLQFPNYSSELNVNALELDDSALYLCASPGQATNEQFFGPGTRLTVL.

The V and J genes are TRBV2 and TRBJ1-4, with 7 bases matching TRBD1. This CDR3 has 14 amino acids. Per the germline V gene, CDR1 is SNHLY and CDR2 is FYNNEI. After removal of 6 bases from V and 5 bases from J, the junction contained 6 bases not matched to a gene. CDR3 coding DNA: TGTGCCAGCAGCCCGGGACAGCTAAATGAAAAACTGTTTTTT. As protein: CASSPGQLNEKLFF.

This chain joins TRBV4-2 and TRBJ2-1, with TRBD2 matching over 11 bases. Germline V lookup: CDR1 LGHNA, CDR2 YNFKEQ. The CDR3 sequence is 17 residues long. V gave up 4 bases and J gave up 2 bases; unmatched junction bases: 7. The CDR3: CASSLRTSGPPYNEQFF. The CDR3 DNA reads as TGTGCCAGCAGCCTTAGGACTAGCGGGCCTCCCTACAATGAGCAGTTCTTC.

V is TRBV2 and J is TRBJ2-5; 12 nucleotides align to TRBD2. This CDR3 contains 15 residues. The germline V gene has CDR1 SNHLY and CDR2 FYNNEI. With 8 bases clipped from V and 2 bases from J, the junction kept 6 bases outside the gene matches. The CDR3 DNA reads TGTGCCAGCGCCGGGACTAGCGGGCGACAAGAGACCCAGTACTTC. This encodes CASAGTSGRQETQYF.

V and J are TRBV29-1 and TRBJ2-5; 9 bases map to TRBD1. From germline, CDR1 is SQVTM and CDR2 ANQGSEA. The V segment lost 3 bases and the J segment 4 bases; nucleotides outside the gene matches: 6. The CDR3 sequence is 14 residues long. CDR3 residues: CSVERQGVGETQYF. CDR3 DNA: TGCAGCGTTGAGCGACAGGGGGTCGGAGAGACCCAGTACTTC. The variable domain in full, completed from reference TRBV29-1 and TRBJ2-5, reads SAVISQKPSRDICQRGTSLTIQCQVDSQVTMMFWYRQQPGQSLTLIATANQGSEATYESGFVIDKFPISRPNLTFSTLTVSNMSPEDSSIYLCSVERQGVGETQYFGPGTRLLVL.